The clone carrying this TCR beta chain has a handful of counts. These data originate in a study of blood T cell repertoires in COVID-19. CDR1 is GTSNPN and CDR2 is SVGIG in the germline V gene (reference sequence). The CDR3 extends over 13 amino acids. J gave up 3 bases and V 4 bases, and 5 bases lay outside the gene matches. Original handling: Reference gene primer amplification yielded estimated nucleated cell counts. Profiled with immunoSEQ multiplex PCR; TCRdb holds only in-frame clones, not every one. The V and J calls and the clone size are those of that table, but D and trimming were determined from the DNA. The sample consists of 130,000 to 150,000 clones, 88% of them appearing once.

V is TRBV30 and J is TRBJ2-7; 8 bases align to TRBD1. Input material: peripheral blood. The TCR sequence derives from a woman between 45 and 60 years old with acute or convalescent COVID-19. CDR3 in amino acids: CAWTDGTGYEQYF. For the CDR3, the DNA is TGTGCCTGGACCGACGGGACAGGCTACGAGCAGTACTTC.